What follows are 32 T cell receptor beta chains derived from one specimen sequenced in a study of blood T cell repertoires in COVID-19 (TCRdb year 2020). The library was made by the immunoSEQ multiplex PCR assay. Sourced from immuneACCESS, this table was stored by TCRdb with only in-frame sequences that have V and J called. A share of the clones is absent; for the studies checked, an unresolved V gene accounts for under half, and the remainder has no known explanation. The sample table holds under 45,000 clones, of which 70% to 80% were seen once. The leading ten clones occupy 28% of the sample. Sequences were obtained from peripheral blood. These receptors were taken from a woman in her seventies with acute or convalescent COVID-19.

The chain couples TRBV30 to TRBJ1-3; 9 bases map to TRBD1. The germline gives CDR1 GTSNPN, CDR2 SVGIG (reference sequence). Trimming removed 0 bases from V and 4 bases from J; junction bases left unmatched: 4. The CDR3 runs to 15 residues. The CDR3 region has the DNA TGTGCCTGGAGTGTGGGACAGGGACGCGGAAACACCATATATTTT. Encoded protein: CAWSVGQGRGNTIYF.

V usage is TRBV10-3 and J usage is TRBJ2-1; 14 bases are a match to TRBD2. The germline CDR1 and CDR2 sequences are ENHRY and SYGVKD. V lost 10 bases and J lost 5; bases outside the gene matches: 10. CDR3 size: 16 residues. The CDR3 protein is CATTGTSGSRDNEQFF. Written as DNA, the CDR3 is TGTGCCACCACTGGGACTAGCGGGAGCAGGGACAATGAGCAGTTCTTC.

This chain connects TRBV12-3 or TRBV12-4 to TRBJ1-2; D is unresolved. This CDR3 is built from 13 residues. The V and J ends lost 1 base and 7 bases respectively, with 10 bases between them. The CDR3 DNA follows: TGTGCCAGCAGTTTAGTGGGGAGTAGTGGCTACACCTTC. Amino acids: CASSLVGSSGYTF.

The chain recombines TRBV9 with TRBJ2-7, with a weak D call TRBD2 (6 bases). Germline V gene data show CDR1 as SGDLS and CDR2 as YYNGEE. The CDR3 contains 15 residues. V was clipped by 0 bases and J by 3 bases, with 13 bases between them. This chain's CDR3 is CASSVGGDPLYEQYF. The CDR3 coding sequence is TGTGCCAGCAGCGTAGGGGGGGACCCGCTCTACGAGCAGTACTTC.

This rearrangement joins TRBV20-1 to TRBJ2-7; perhaps TRBD2 as D (6 bases). This CDR3 is 11 amino acids long. V was pared by 5 bases and J by 6 bases, with 11 bases between. Germline V gene lookup returns CDR1 DFQATT and CDR2 SNEGSKA (reference sequence). This chain's CDR3 is CSAGGRSEQYF. DNA for the CDR3: TGCAGTGCTGGAGGGAGGTCCGAGCAGTACTTC.

The genes are TRBV4-2 and TRBJ1-1, with D possibly matching TRBD1 (6 bases). Germline lookup yields CDR1 LGHNA and CDR2 YNFKEQ. Between the trimmed V and J ends, which lost 1 base and 1 base, there was a span of 10 bases. The CDR3 covers 15 residues. CDR3 nucleotides: TGTGCCAGCAGCCAAGGACAGGTTTGGAACACTGAAGCTTTCTTT. Translating gives CASSQGQVWNTEAFF.

V usage is TRBV3-1 (or the pseudogene TRBV3-2) and J usage is TRBJ1-2; 10 bases are a match to TRBD1. CDR1 LGHDT and CDR2 YNNKEL come from the germline V gene (reference sequence). The CDR3 contains 17 residues. V gave up 3 bases and J gave up 7 bases; unmatched junction bases: 14. CDR3 coding DNA: TGTGCCAGCAGCCAGACATTCCGGGACAGGGGACTGGGTGGCTACACCTTC. Translating gives CASSQTFRDRGLGGYTF.

The chain couples TRBV2 to TRBJ1-5; TRBD1 matches 8 bases. The trim removed 5 bases at V and 5 bases at J, leaving 2 bases unmatched. CDR1 is SNHLY and CDR2 is FYNNEI in the germline V gene. The CDR3 has 13 amino acids. This chain's CDR3 is CASSKDRDQPQHF. CDR3 bases: TGTGCCAGCAGTAAGGACAGGGATCAGCCCCAGCATTTT.

The chain links TRBV7-8 to TRBJ2-7, with 11 nucleotides matching TRBD2. The J segment lost 6 bases and the V segment lost 3 bases, leaving 4 bases of the junction unmatched. The germline gives CDR1 SGHVS, CDR2 FQNEAQ. The CDR3 consists of 14 residues. The CDR3 DNA reads as TGTGCCAGCAGCTTTAGCGGGAGGGTCCTCGAGCAGTACTTC. Translation: CASSFSGRVLEQYF.

V and J are TRBV7-8 and TRBJ1-4; D is undetermined. Trimming took off 5 bases at V and 4 bases at J, with 11 bases between the two ends. CDR1 and CDR2 from the germline V gene are SGHVS and FQNEAQ. The CDR3 consists of 14 residues. The CDR3: CASSKLSVNEKLFF. CDR3 DNA: TGTGCCAGCAGCAAATTATCAGTTAATGAAAAACTGTTTTTT.

The chain links TRBV10-3 to TRBJ1-1; 7 bases align to TRBD1. The J segment lost 0 bases and the V segment lost 1 base, leaving 8 bases of the junction unmatched. CDR1 and CDR2 from the germline V gene are ENHRY and SYGVKD. The CDR3 sequence is 17 residues long. The CDR3 nucleotides read TGTGCCATCAGTGAGTTAATGACAGGGTTTGTGAACACTGAAGCTTTCTTT. Translation gives CAISELMTGFVNTEAFF.

The V call is TRBV27, the J call TRBJ2-1, with a possible D match to TRBD1 (6 bases). The CDR3 is made up of 14 amino acids. Trimming took off 0 bases at V and 6 bases at J, with 9 bases between the two ends. Germline V lookup: CDR1 MNHEY, CDR2 SMNVEV (reference sequence). CDR3 amino acids: CASSLSRGFNEQFF. The CDR3 coding sequence is TGTGCCAGCAGTTTATCGAGGGGGTTCAATGAGCAGTTCTTC.

This chain connects TRBV7-9 to TRBJ1-5; 9 bases align to TRBD1. Germline trimming cut 5 bases from V and 7 bases from J; bases unmatched to any gene: 9. The length of the CDR3 is 15 residues. Looked up from germline, CDR1 is SEHNR and CDR2 is FQNEAQ (reference sequence). Here the CDR3 DNA reads TGTGCCAGCAGCACACACAGGGGGCCTCGGCAGCCCCAGCATTTT. Its protein product is CASSTHRGPRQPQHF.

The chain links TRBV11-3 to TRBJ2-1; 10 positions match TRBD2. Germline V gene sequence: CDR1 SGHNT, CDR2 YENEEA. J gave up 7 bases and V 1 base, and 13 bases lay outside the gene matches. The CDR3 extends over 18 amino acids. The DNA of the CDR3 is TGTGCCAGCAGCTTAGGGAGCGGGAGGGCCCCAGCTCTAAATGAGCAGTTCTTC. Translation gives CASSLGSGRAPALNEQFF.

The rearrangement joins TRBV7-3 to TRBJ2-3, with a weak D call TRBD2 (6 bases). Germline CDR1 SGHTA, CDR2 FQGTGA. V was cut by 5 bases and J by 3 bases, with 12 bases left in between. The CDR3 has 14 residues. As DNA, the CDR3 is TGTGCCAGCAGCCCCATGGGAGGTACAGATACGCAGTATTTT. Translation gives CASSPMGGTDTQYF.

The V and J genes are TRBV14 and TRBJ1-2; TRBD1 matches at 10 bases. The germline V gene encodes CDR1 SGHDN and CDR2 FVKESK. The ends lost 0 bases at V and 8 bases at J; junction bases unmatched: 12. CDR3 length: 17 amino acids. CDR3 in DNA: TGTGCCAGCAGCCAAGAGCTAGGGGGACAGGGGCTATTCGGCTACACCTTC. Translated: CASSQELGGQGLFGYTF.

There are many counts of this clone. The chain has TRBV7-9 and TRBJ1-2; 10 positions match TRBD1. Germline V lookup: CDR1 SEHNR, CDR2 FQNEAQ (reference sequence). The CDR3 has 15 amino acids. J gave up 8 bases and V 8 bases, and 14 bases lay outside the gene matches. CDR3 in amino acids: CASGRDRGVLGGYTF. Written as DNA, the CDR3 is TGTGCCAGCGGCCGGGACAGGGGAGTTCTTGGGGGCTACACCTTC.

This clone has just a few counts. This sequence joins TRBV24-1 and TRBJ1-4, with D tentatively TRBD1 (5 bases). The CDR3 loop spans 9 amino acids. From germline, CDR1 is KGHDR and CDR2 SFDVKD. Between the trimmed V and J ends, which lost 10 bases and 15 bases, there was a span of 11 bases. CDR3 region: CATGGDLFF. The CDR3 nucleotides are TGTGCCACTGGAGGGGATTTGTTTTTT.

The chain employs TRBV2 and TRBJ1-2; the match to TRBD1 covers 9 bases. In germline, CDR1 is SNHLY, CDR2 FYNNEI. The CDR3 is made up of 14 amino acids. Losses at the gene ends were 4 bases for V and 5 bases for J; bases not matched to a gene: 5. The CDR3 here is CASSASGTGYGYTF. The CDR3 DNA reads as TGTGCCAGCAGTGCATCCGGGACAGGGTATGGCTACACCTTC.

This clone was picked up one time. This chain uses TRBV19 with TRBJ2-5, with 7 bases fitting TRBD1. The CDR3 consists of 15 residues. CDR1 LNHDA and CDR2 SQIVND come from the germline V gene (reference sequence). The junction had 6 bases not matched to a gene; V was cut back by 3 bases and J by 2 bases. The CDR3, as DNA: TGTGCCAGTAGTATGGGGGACAGCCGACAAGAGACCCAGTACTTC. It encodes CASSMGDSRQETQYF. The variable domain in full, completed from reference TRBV19 and TRBJ2-5, reads DGGITQSPKYLFRKEGQNVTLSCEQNLNHDAMYWYRQDPGQGLRLIYYSQIVNDFQKGDIAEGYSVSREKKESFPLTVTSAQKNPTAFYLCASSMGDSRQETQYFGPGTRLLVL.

The chain uses TRBV9 and TRBJ1-4, with no clear D. The germline V and J ends were trimmed by 5 bases and 0 bases, with 11 bases remaining between them. Germline V gene sequence: CDR1 SGDLS, CDR2 YYNGEE. This CDR3 region has 15 residues. CDR3 in amino acids: CASSKWEATNEKLFF. CDR3 coding DNA: TGTGCCAGCAGTAAATGGGAGGCAACTAATGAAAAACTGTTTTTT.

The chain combines TRBV6-6 with TRBJ1-4, with 7 nucleotides matching TRBD1. The trim removed 6 bases at V and 4 bases at J, leaving 5 bases unmatched. The CDR3 is 14 residues long. CDR1 and CDR2 from the germline V gene are MNHNY and SVGAGI (reference sequence). CDR3: CASSWTGNNEKLFF. As DNA, the CDR3 is TGTGCCAGCAGCTGGACAGGAAATAATGAAAAACTGTTTTTT.

The chain combines TRBV7-2 with TRBJ2-1; 13 bases are shared with TRBD2. Germline V gives CDR1 SGHTA, CDR2 FQGNSA. With 5 bases clipped from V and 5 bases from J, the junction kept 6 bases outside the gene matches. The CDR3 covers 16 residues. This chain's CDR3 is CASSTFTSGGDNEQFF. The CDR3 bases are TGTGCCAGCAGCACCTTCACTAGCGGGGGGGACAATGAGCAGTTCTTC.

The chain recombines TRBV19 with TRBJ1-4, with 8 bases that match TRBD1. Trimming took 5 bases from V and 5 from J; bases not matched to a gene: 13. Germline CDR1 LNHDA, CDR2 SQIVND (reference sequence). The CDR3 is 17 amino acids. The CDR3 loop reads CASSPTLRTGLNEKLFF. The CDR3 DNA reads TGTGCCAGTAGTCCGACGTTGCGGACAGGGTTGAATGAAAAACTGTTTTTT.

In its sample, this clone was seen a few times. The gene calls are TRBV21-1 and TRBJ1-1. TRBV21-1 is a pseudogene segment. CDR3 length: 16 amino acids. CDR3 in amino acids: CASGAGPDRGYTEAFF. CDR3 nucleotide sequence: TGTGCCAGCGGTGCGGGTCCGGACCGAGGGTACACTGAAGCTTTCTTT.

The V and J genes are TRBV7-2 and TRBJ1-1, with D perhaps TRBD1 (5 bases). V dropped 1 base and J dropped 1 base, with 7 bases sitting between them. Germline lookup yields CDR1 SGHTA and CDR2 FQGNSA. CDR3 length: 14 amino acids. The CDR3, as DNA: TGTGCCAGCAGCTTAGGACAGCCGAACACTGAAGCTTTCTTT. This codes for CASSLGQPNTEAFF.

The chain employs TRBV15 and TRBJ2-1, with a possible D match to TRBD1 (5 bases). V was cut by 3 bases and J by 4 bases, with 19 bases left in between. The germline gives CDR1 LNHNV, CDR2 YYDKDF (reference sequence). The CDR3 is made up of 17 amino acids. The CDR3 DNA sequence: TGTGCCACCAGCAGGCCATCGAAAAGGGGCCTGTACAATGAGCAGTTCTTC. Translating gives CATSRPSKRGLYNEQFF.

The chain joins TRBV10-3 to TRBJ1-5, with TRBD1 as a possible D gene (6 bases). Trimming left V 8 bases short and J 1 base short, with 9 bases between. The CDR3 consists of 13 residues. Germline values: CDR1 ENHRY, CDR2 SYGVKD. CDR3 loop: CAIVDRSNQPQHF. The CDR3 DNA is TGTGCCATCGTTGACAGGAGCAATCAGCCCCAGCATTTT.

V gene TRBV9 combines with J gene TRBJ2-1; a possible D gene is TRBD1 (5 bases). CDR3 length equals 15 residues. Looked up from germline, CDR1 is SGDLS and CDR2 is YYNGEE. The V end was cut by 0 bases, the J end by 7 bases, with 14 bases between. In nucleotides, the CDR3 is TGTGCCAGCAGCGTAGATGCTATTAGGGGAAATGAGCAGTTCTTC. Protein sequence: CASSVDAIRGNEQFF.

The chain uses TRBV2 and TRBJ1-2; tentatively, D is TRBD1 (5 bases). Germline V gives CDR1 SNHLY, CDR2 FYNNEI. With 3 bases removed from V and 4 bases from J, the gap between germline ends came to 12 bases. The CDR3 runs 14 residues. The CDR3 nucleotides read TGTGCCAGCAGTGACCCGACAGACTTCTATGGCTACACCTTC. It encodes CASSDPTDFYGYTF. The entire variable domain, with the rest obtained from reference TRBV2 and TRBJ1-2, is as follows: EPEVTQTPSHQVTQMGQEVILRCVPISNHLYFYWYRQILGQKVEFLVSFYNNEISEKSEIFDDQFSVERPDGSNFTLKIRSTKLEDSAMYFCASSDPTDFYGYTFGSGTRLTVV.

V gene TRBV5-1 combines with J gene TRBJ1-2, with 8 bases that match TRBD1. With V trimmed by 4 bases and J by 3 bases, 5 bases remained unmatched. The CDR3 extends over 14 amino acids. CDR1 and CDR2 from the germline V gene are SGHRS and YFSETQ. CDR3 DNA sequence: TGCGCCAGCAGCAACCAGGGGGCGGACTATGGCTACACCTTC. Translated, it gives CASSNQGADYGYTF. The whole variable domain, filled in from reference TRBV5-1 and TRBJ1-2, reads KAGVTQTPRYLIKTRGQQVTLSCSPISGHRSVSWYQQTPGQGLQFLFEYFSETQRNKGNFPGRFSGRQFSNSRSEMNVSTLELGDSALYLCASSNQGADYGYTFGSGTRLTVV.

This chain uses TRBV18 with TRBJ2-4; unclear D gene. Trimming removed 2 bases at V and 9 bases at J, with 11 bases between. The CDR3 is made up of 13 amino acids. Germline V lookup: CDR1 KGHSH, CDR2 LQKENI. The CDR3 loop is CASSPDEAGIQYF. The CDR3 bases are TGTGCCAGCTCACCAGATGAAGCCGGCATTCAGTACTTC.